These 9 T cell receptor beta chains were all obtained from the same sample, sequenced in a study of regulatory T cells in long-lasting Graves disease. Time point defined: newly diagnosed GD, antithyroid drugs for less than 3 months. PBMC RNA served as the TCR library source. Researchers made TCR beta libraries by using iRepertoire HTBI primers and running Arm-PCR on CDR3 regions. TCRdb re-called the multiplex PCR reads through MiXCR, storing one row per CDR3 protein. This sample has over 300,000 distinct CDR3 sequences, with 15% to 18% found just once. The sequencing used peripheral blood mononuclear cells (PBMCs), collected at new diagnosis, from a patient treated with antithyroid drugs. All receptors derive from a female donor with Graves disease.

This clonotype appeared many times. The chain carries TRBV7-9 and TRBJ2-4, with 7 bases that match TRBD1. The V gene's germline CDR1 is SEHNR and CDR2 FQNEAQ (reference sequence). J gave up 1 base and V 4 bases, and 10 bases lay outside the gene matches. The CDR3 has 17 amino acids. The DNA for the CDR3 is TGTGCCAGCAGCTCGTCGACAGGGAACAGGGCCAAAAACATTCAGTACTTC. Protein product: CASSSSTGNRAKNIQYF.

This clonotype was observed at least ten times. The chain has TRBV20-1 and TRBJ2-3; possible D gene TRBD1, 6 bases. This CDR3 is built from 13 residues. Germline V lookup: CDR1 DFQATT, CDR2 SNEGSKA (reference sequence). V lost 5 bases and J 6 bases, leaving 15 bases between the germline ends. The DNA of the CDR3 is TGCAGTGCTGCTACAGGGCCCGGGGATACGCAGTATTTT. Its translation: CSAATGPGDTQYF.

This clonotype has just one count. The V and J genes are TRBV27 and TRBJ2-1; TRBD1 matches at 10 bases. The germline V gene has CDR1 MNHEY and CDR2 SMNVEV (reference sequence). This CDR3 region has 16 residues. With 4 bases clipped from V and 8 bases from J, the junction kept 11 bases outside the gene matches. The CDR3 DNA is TGTGCCAGCAGTTCTTTGGGACAGGGGAGGCATGATGAGCAGTTCTTC. The encoded protein is CASSSLGQGRHDEQFF.

This clonotype was seen a few times. The chain uses TRBV5-1 and TRBJ2-5, with TRBD2 as a possible D gene (5 bases). In germline, CDR1 is SGHRS, CDR2 YFSETQ. The CDR3 spans 17 residues. Trimming stripped 4 bases from V and 5 bases from J, with 24 bases between. CDR3 protein: CASSKEVGPRSSETQYF. The CDR3 DNA follows: TGCGCCAGCAGCAAGGAGGTTGGTCCGCGTTCCTCGGAGACCCAGTACTTC. Variable domain in full (rest from reference TRBV5-1 and TRBJ2-5): KAGVTQTPRYLIKTRGQQVTLSCSPISGHRSVSWYQQTPGQGLQFLFEYFSETQRNKGNFPGRFSGRQFSNSRSEMNVSTLELGDSALYLCASSKEVGPRSSETQYFGPGTRLLVL.

The chain links TRBV19 to TRBJ2-2; D perhaps matches TRBD2 (7 bases). V lost 8 bases to trimming and J lost 0 bases, with 16 bases between them. The CDR3 runs to 16 residues. Germline lookup yields CDR1 LNHDA and CDR2 SQIVND (reference sequence). This CDR3 is CASPPRGAANTGELFF. The CDR3 DNA reads as TGTGCCAGTCCCCCCCGGGGGGCGGCGAACACCGGGGAGCTGTTTTTT.

At least ten counts were recorded for this clonotype. Mismatch with germline at one junction end may stem from a read error. The rearrangement links TRBV5-1 to TRBJ1-1; 7 nucleotides line up with TRBD1. CDR3 length: 14 amino acids. Germline V gene sequence: CDR1 SGHRS, CDR2 YFSETQ. In DNA, the CDR3 is TGTGCCAGCAGCTTGGCCCCCCAGGGGGCTGAAGCTTTCTTT. Translated, it gives CASSLAPQGAEAFF.

The sample holds many counts of this clonotype. In nucleotides, the CDR3 is TGTGCCAGCAGCCCCGGGGACAAGCGCAACACTGAAGCTTTCTTT. Amino acids: CASSPGDKRNTEAFF. The chain couples TRBV7-2 to TRBJ1-1; tentatively, D is TRBD1 (6 bases). The length of the CDR3 is 15 residues. The germline gives CDR1 SGHTA, CDR2 FQGNSA. V dropped 5 bases and J dropped 2 bases, with 15 bases sitting between them.

This clonotype was detected many times. The CDR3 nucleotides read TGTGCCAGCAGAGCTAAAGCAATCGGCTCCTACGAGCAGTACTTC. It specifies CASRAKAIGSYEQYF. The chain employs TRBV27 and TRBJ2-7; D gene unclear. Trimming took off 6 bases at V and 0 bases at J, with 15 bases between the two ends. The germline gives CDR1 MNHEY, CDR2 SMNVEV (reference sequence). This CDR3 comprises 15 residues.

This clonotype appeared many times. The rearrangement joins TRBV12-3 or TRBV12-4 to TRBJ1-2; D is possibly TRBD1 (6 bases). The CDR3 spans 15 residues. The germline V and J ends were trimmed by 3 bases and 4 bases, with 15 bases remaining between them. CDR3 loop: CASSFTTGPTYGYTF. The CDR3 DNA is TGTGCCAGCAGTTTCACGACAGGCCCGACCTATGGCTACACCTTC.